This note documents a single TCR beta chain sequence. Profiling relied on immunoSEQ multiplex PCR, and the TCRdb table lists in-frame clones only, not all of them. The sample holds around 110,000 clones; around 93% are singletons and the top ten take roughly 1.2%. This entry belongs to a study of OX40 agonist ivuxolimab in advanced cancers. V was trimmed by 0 bases and J by 0 bases, leaving 8 bases between them. The CDR3 has 15 amino acids. Per germline, CDR1 MNHEY and CDR2 SVGAGI. This TCR was sampled from an adult with an advanced solid tumor such as melanoma, head and neck, liver or kidney cancer. This material consisted of CD4+ or CD8+ T cells sorted from blood, taken in a trial of the OX40 agonist ivuxolimab. The genes are TRBV6-5 and TRBJ1-1; D is unresolved. CDR3 loop: CASSYSPSVNTEAFF. The CDR3 coding sequence is TGTGCCAGCAGTTACTCACCCAGTGTGAACACTGAAGCTTTCTTT.